This entry is about one TCR beta chain. Its specificity is unknown. V dropped 3 bases and J dropped 7 bases, with 17 bases sitting between them. The CDR3 sequence is 15 residues long. Germline-derived CDR1 and CDR2 are SGDLS and YYNGEE. The data belong to a study of T-cell memory formation after mild COVID-19. TCRdb re-called the 5' RACE reads through MiXCR, storing one row per CDR3 protein. Among hundreds of thousands of distinct CDR3 sequences listed, more than 15% were seen once. Findings and caveats of the study: Contracting CD8+ clones were enriched in EMRA, CD4+ mainly in CM and EM. Day 15 to 85 contracting clones showed balanced CD4/CD8; day 15 to 37 expanders favored CD4+.

V gene TRBV9 combines with J gene TRBJ2-4, with D tentatively TRBD2 (6 bases). The sequencing input was PBMCs or a T cell subset sorted from them (not recorded which). The TCR was taken from an adult woman who had mild COVID-19 (a few samples of this study predate the infection). Cell type and time point are not known. CDR3 region: CASSGRDSNPNIQYF. The CDR3 DNA reads as TGTGCCAGCAGCGGCCGGGACTCCAACCCCAACATTCAGTACTTC.